The 10 T cell receptor beta chains listed next were all sequenced from one sample in a study of T cells after yellow fever vaccination. Using its own MiXCR run on the 5' RACE reads, TCRdb lists one record per CDR3 protein. This sample has 400,000 to 650,000 distinct CDR3 sequences, with 20% to 25% found just once. Sample: PBMCs, taken about 20 days after the first yellow fever vaccination. The source of these receptors is a man younger than 35 who received the YFV17D yellow fever vaccine.

The chain employs TRBV12-3 or TRBV12-4 and TRBJ2-1, with a possible D match to TRBD2 (7 bases). With 11 bases removed from V and 10 bases from J, the gap between germline ends came to 21 bases. The CDR3 is made up of 13 amino acids. CDR3 in amino acids: CACRAGAVREQFF. CDR3 bases: TGTGCCTGCCGCGCGGGGGCGGTGAGAGAGCAGTTCTTC.

The chain is built from TRBV2 and TRBJ2-1; D call uncertain. This CDR3 comprises 14 residues. The V and J ends lost 0 bases and 4 bases respectively, with 7 bases between them. Germline lookup yields CDR1 SNHLY and CDR2 FYNNEI. The DNA for the CDR3 is TGTGCCAGCAGTGAAGCGGTAGGGTACAATGAGCAGTTCTTC. It encodes CASSEAVGYNEQFF.

J is TRBJ1-2 and V is TRBV11-2; D is uncertain. This CDR3 region has 13 residues. Germline V gives CDR1 SGHAT, CDR2 FQNNGV. V was clipped by 0 bases and J by 11 bases, with 13 bases between them. The CDR3 DNA reads as TGTGCCAGCAGCTTAGATGTCGGGAATAGGTACACCTTC. This translates into CASSLDVGNRYTF.

The gene calls are TRBV12-3 or TRBV12-4 and TRBJ1-1, with D perhaps TRBD1 (5 bases). The germline V and J ends were trimmed by 10 bases and 6 bases, with 15 bases remaining between them. The CDR3 is made up of 12 amino acids. The CDR3 nucleotides read TGTGCCACCGTCGGGGGAGCGCCTGAAGCTTTCTTT. It encodes CATVGGAPEAFF.

There are a few counts of this clonotype. The chain carries TRBV27 and TRBJ1-1, with a tentative D call TRBD1 (5 bases). The CDR3 sequence is 14 residues long. CDR1 is MNHEY and CDR2 is SMNVEV in the germline V gene (reference sequence). The V and J ends lost 2 bases and 5 bases respectively, with 12 bases between them. The CDR3 loop is CASSLGVQGTEAFF. CDR3 bases: TGTGCCAGCAGTTTAGGGGTGCAGGGAACTGAAGCTTTCTTT.

The chain recombines TRBV10-3 with TRBJ2-7; 9 positions match TRBD1. Germline CDR1 is ENHRY and CDR2 is SYGVKD. This CDR3 spans 13 amino acids. The junction had 5 bases not matched to a gene; V was cut back by 6 bases and J by 5 bases. Here the CDR3 reads CAIRGTGRDEQYV. The CDR3 nucleotides are TGTGCCATCAGGGGGACAGGGCGGGACGAGCAGTACGTC.

The V call is TRBV27, the J call TRBJ2-3; weak D call: TRBD2 (5 bases). The germline V gene has CDR1 MNHEY and CDR2 SMNVEV (reference sequence). The V end was cut by 3 bases, the J end by 1 base, with 8 bases between. This CDR3 contains 14 residues. CDR3 sequence reads: CASSLVLGTDTQYF. The CDR3 DNA is TGTGCCAGCAGTTTGGTACTAGGCACAGATACGCAGTATTTT.

The chain links TRBV6-2 or TRBV6-3 to TRBJ1-2; D gene unclear. Germline values: CDR1 MNHEY, CDR2 SVGEGT. The length of the CDR3 is 14 residues. Trimming pared 2 bases from V and 6 bases from J, leaving 13 bases between. Here the CDR3 reads CASSYLGTGHGYTF. The CDR3 region has the DNA TGTGCCAGCAGTTACCTCGGCACGGGCCATGGCTACACCTTC.

The chain uses TRBV7-9 and TRBJ2-7; possible D gene TRBD1, 6 bases. Germline V gene sequence: CDR1 SEHNR, CDR2 FQNEAQ (reference sequence). The V and J ends lost 5 bases and 7 bases respectively, with 18 bases between them. CDR3 length equals 14 residues. DNA for the CDR3: TGTGCCAGCAGCCCAGGGGTAGGGGCCTCTGAGCAGTACGTC. This codes for CASSPGVGASEQYV.

This chain links TRBV3-1 with TRBJ2-1; D might be TRBD1 (6 bases). Per the germline V gene, CDR1 is LGHDT and CDR2 is YNNKEL (reference sequence). Between the trimmed V and J ends, which lost 2 bases and 9 bases, there was a span of 11 bases. This CDR3 comprises 13 residues. CDR3 region: CASSQSTQGEQFF. DNA for the CDR3: TGTGCCAGCAGCCAAAGTACACAGGGTGAGCAGTTCTTC.